The 18 T cell receptor beta chains given below trace back to one sample, sequenced in a study of blood T cell repertoires in COVID-19. TCRdb's table, derived via immunoSEQ multiplex PCR, lists solely in-frame clones and lacks some. The sample shows about 140,000 clones, around 76% of them seen only once. Sequencing input: peripheral blood. All receptors derive from an elderly man with acute or convalescent COVID-19.

V gene TRBV4-2 combines with J gene TRBJ2-5, with D unresolved. V was pared by 1 base and J by 5 bases, with 8 bases between. Germline CDR1 reads LGHNA; CDR2 reads YNFKEQ. The CDR3 loop spans 13 amino acids. The CDR3: CASSQAFSETQYF. For the CDR3, the DNA is TGTGCCAGCAGCCAAGCTTTTAGCGAGACCCAGTACTTC.

V and J are TRBV28 and TRBJ2-5, with D possibly TRBD1 on 6 matching bases. Germline values: CDR1 MDHEN, CDR2 SYDVKM. The germline V and J ends were trimmed by 7 bases and 2 bases, with 11 bases remaining between them. CDR3 length equals 13 residues. CDR3 region: CASTGDLQETQYF. The CDR3 region has the DNA TGTGCCAGCACAGGGGATTTACAAGAGACCCAGTACTTC.

J is TRBJ2-2 and V is TRBV6-6; TRBD1 is a possible D gene (7 bases). Trimming stripped 6 bases from V and 1 base from J, with 9 bases between. The germline V gene encodes CDR1 MNHNY and CDR2 SVGAGI (reference sequence). The CDR3 runs 14 residues. The CDR3 sequence is CASRRDRNTGELFF. CDR3 coding DNA: TGTGCCAGCAGGCGGGACAGGAACACCGGGGAGCTGTTTTTT.

The gene calls are TRBV28 and TRBJ2-2; D unresolved. The length of the CDR3 is 12 residues. Germline V gene data show CDR1 as MDHEN and CDR2 as SYDVKM. V was shortened by 4 bases and J by 3 bases, with 3 bases between the two germline ends. CDR3 bases: TGTGCCAGCAGTTCATACACCGGGGAGCTGTTTTTT. As protein: CASSSYTGELFF.

The gene calls are TRBV5-6 and TRBJ2-5; D perhaps matches TRBD2 (6 bases). Trimming took 2 bases from V and 2 from J, leaving 13 bases between them. Germline CDR1 and CDR2: SGHDT and YYEEEE. The CDR3 covers 15 residues. The DNA for the CDR3 is TGTGCCAGCAGCTTCGGGAGCACACCTCAAGAGACCCAGTACTTC. This sequence encodes CASSFGSTPQETQYF. The full variable domain, completed using reference TRBV5-6 and TRBJ2-5, is DAGVTQSPTHLIKTRGQQVTLRCSPKSGHDTVSWYQQALGQGPQFIFQYYEEEERQRGNFPDRFSGHQFPNYSSELNVNALLLGDSALYLCASSFGSTPQETQYFGPGTRLLVL.

The V call is TRBV3-1 (or the pseudogene TRBV3-2), the J call TRBJ2-3; the D gene is possibly TRBD2 (7 bases). V was trimmed by 0 bases and J by 4 bases, leaving 14 bases between them. Germline lookup yields CDR1 LGHDT and CDR2 YNNKEL (reference sequence). The CDR3 spans 16 residues. The CDR3 protein is CASSQDRWGGADTQYF. The DNA of the CDR3 is TGTGCCAGCAGCCAAGATCGGTGGGGGGGCGCAGATACGCAGTATTTT.

V gene TRBV30 combines with J gene TRBJ2-1; D remains ambiguous. This CDR3 has 15 residues. Germline V gives CDR1 GTSNPN, CDR2 SVGIG (reference sequence). V gave up 2 bases and J gave up 0 bases, with 11 bases separating them. This CDR3 is CAWSLIADSYNEQFF. CDR3 nucleotide sequence: TGTGCCTGGAGTCTTATAGCAGACTCCTACAATGAGCAGTTCTTC.

The V and J genes are TRBV7-9 and TRBJ2-7; 7 bases are shared with TRBD1. Looked up from germline, CDR1 is SEHNR and CDR2 is FQNEAQ (reference sequence). The ends lost 3 bases at V and 2 bases at J; junction bases unmatched: 10. The CDR3 length is 16 residues. The CDR3 region has the DNA TGTGCCAGCAGCTTTTCGGGGACAGTCATTGCCTACGAGCAGTACTTC. The encoded protein is CASSFSGTVIAYEQYF.

The genes are TRBV20-1 and TRBJ1-1; D ambiguous. The length of the CDR3 is 11 residues. Trimming stripped 0 bases from V and 7 bases from J, with 6 bases between. Germline V gene sequence: CDR1 DFQATT, CDR2 SNEGSKA (reference sequence). The CDR3 nucleotides are TGCAGTGCTAGAGAACAGTTTGAAGCTTTCTTT. Translation gives CSAREQFEAFF.

V is TRBV5-4 and J is TRBJ2-1, with D possibly TRBD1 on 6 matching bases. The germline V gene has CDR1 SGHNT and CDR2 YYREEE (reference sequence). V was shortened by 0 bases and J by 0 bases, with 7 bases between the two germline ends. There are 15 residues in the CDR3. The CDR3 is CASSLVGGSYNEQFF. The CDR3 DNA reads as TGTGCCAGCAGCTTGGTAGGGGGCTCCTACAATGAGCAGTTCTTC. The variable domain in full, completed from reference TRBV5-4 and TRBJ2-1, reads ETGVTQSPTHLIKTRGQQVTLRCSSQSGHNTVSWYQQALGQGPQFIFQYYREEENGRGNFPPRFSGLQFPNYSSELNVNALELDDSALYLCASSLVGGSYNEQFFGPGTRLTVL.

The genes are TRBV10-2 and TRBJ2-5; D not resolved. The CDR3 contains 14 residues. The V and J ends lost 4 bases and 2 bases respectively, with 11 bases between them. CDR1 WSHSY and CDR2 SAAADI come from the germline V gene. The CDR3 DNA reads as TGCGCCAGCAGTGCGGTCTCCCAACAAGAGACCCAGTACTTC. This gives the protein CASSAVSQQETQYF.

This chain connects TRBV3-1 (or the pseudogene TRBV3-2) to TRBJ2-7, with 10 nucleotides matching TRBD2. This CDR3 comprises 15 residues. Trimming cost V 3 bases and J 7 bases; bases outside gene matches: 9. Germline CDR1 is LGHDT and CDR2 is YNNKEL (reference sequence). This chain's CDR3 is CASSHTGTSAKEQYF. The CDR3 DNA is TGTGCCAGCAGCCATACTGGGACTAGCGCAAAAGAGCAGTACTTC.

The chain links TRBV7-9 to TRBJ2-3, with TRBD2 as a possible D gene (7 bases). CDR1 is SEHNR, CDR2 FQNEAQ, per germline (reference sequence). V was cut by 6 bases and J by 8 bases, with 27 bases left in between. The length of the CDR3 is 17 residues. CDR3 loop: CASSSPVRGAPGATQYF. The DNA for the CDR3 is TGTGCCAGCAGTTCCCCAGTACGGGGGGCGCCCGGGGCTACGCAGTATTTT.

The rearrangement joins TRBV29-1 to TRBJ2-5, with D perhaps TRBD2 (6 bases). The V gene lost 4 bases and the J gene lost 1 base, with 13 bases spanning the gap. The CDR3 has 14 amino acids. Germline V gene sequence: CDR1 SQVTM, CDR2 ANQGSEA. CDR3 amino acids: CSVGGGAGQETQYF. CDR3 in DNA: TGCAGCGTTGGAGGAGGGGCGGGCCAAGAGACCCAGTACTTC.

This chain joins TRBV28 and TRBJ1-2, with D perhaps matching TRBD1 (6 bases). The ends were cut back, 5 bases at V and 0 bases at J, with 13 bases in the middle. The CDR3 has 15 amino acids. Germline CDR1 MDHEN, CDR2 SYDVKM. The CDR3 DNA reads as TGTGCCAGCAGTCTAATACAGGGCCCTAACTATGGCTACACCTTC. This encodes CASSLIQGPNYGYTF.

CDR3 sequence: CASSSGTRNSNQPQHF. Written as DNA, the CDR3 is TGTGCCAGCAGCAGCGGGACACGTAATAGCAATCAGCCCCAGCATTTT. This chain connects TRBV7-4 to TRBJ1-5, with D possibly being TRBD1 (6 bases). The V gene's germline CDR1 is SGHVT and CDR2 SQSDAQ. CDR3 length: 16 residues. V shed 5 bases and J shed 0 bases, with 14 bases lying between them.

This clone turned up a few times. CDR3 bases: TGCGCCAGCAGCCAAGGGGCCACAGGGGGGGATGAGCAGTTCTTC. It is translated as CASSQGATGGDEQFF. This chain links TRBV4-3 with TRBJ2-1, with D tentatively TRBD1 (8 bases). Germline V gene sequence: CDR1 LGHNA, CDR2 YSLEER. Trimming stripped 1 base from V and 8 bases from J, with 15 bases between. The length of the CDR3 is 15 residues.

The V and J genes are TRBV2 and TRBJ2-2, with TRBD1 matching 8 bases. Germline V gene data show CDR1 as SNHLY and CDR2 as FYNNEI. CDR3 length: 14 amino acids. The V gene end was trimmed by 5 bases and the J gene end by 3 bases; junction bases not matched to a gene: 2. CDR3 coding DNA: TGTGCCAGCAGTTACAGGGGGGACACCGGGGAGCTGTTTTTT. It translates to CASSYRGDTGELFF. Based on the CDR3 plus reference TRBV2 and TRBJ2-2, the full variable domain is EPEVTQTPSHQVTQMGQEVILRCVPISNHLYFYWYRQILGQKVEFLVSFYNNEISEKSEIFDDQFSVERPDGSNFTLKIRSTKLEDSAMYFCASSYRGDTGELFFGEGSRLTVL.